This passage covers 19 T cell receptor beta chains from one sample sequenced in a study of Graves' ophthalmopathy and Graves' hyperthyroidism. Amplification of TCR beta CDR3 regions used RNA transcripts. Following a first-round RT-PCR that used HTBI primers, a second-round multiplex PCR was carried out. In TCRdb, the multiplex PCR reads were re-called with MiXCR into one record per CDR3 protein. The table includes about 1.2 million distinct CDR3 sequences, about two fifths detected once. Input material: peripheral blood or thyroid tissue (not recorded which). The source is an adult man with Graves' hyperthyroidism.

The rearrangement uses TRBV29-1 and TRBJ1-1; maybe TRBD1 (5 bases). The CDR3 has 12 residues. V lost 7 bases to trimming and J lost 5 bases, with 14 bases between them. Germline lookup yields CDR1 SQVTM and CDR2 ANQGSEA. CDR3: CSERAGCTEAFF. The CDR3 DNA is TGCAGCGAGAGAGCAGGGTGTACTGAAGCTTTCTTT. The complete variable domain, with remaining parts taken from reference TRBV29-1 and TRBJ1-1, reads SAVISQKPSRDICQRGTSLTIQCQVDSQVTMMFWYRQQPGQSLTLIATANQGSEATYESGFVIDKFPISRPNLTFSTLTVSNMSPEDSSIYLCSERAGCTEAFFGQGTRLTVV.

About this clonotype: An end of the junction differs from the germline gene, which may be a read error. This rearrangement joins TRBV7-2 to TRBJ2-7; D not certain. CDR1 SGHTA and CDR2 FQGNSA come from the germline V gene. The CDR3 sequence is 11 residues long. The CDR3 reads CASTPHPGSHF. The CDR3 bases are TGTGCCAGCACCCCCCACCCCGGGTCGCACTTC.

The chain has TRBV4-3 and TRBJ2-7, with TRBD2 matching 7 bases. The V and J ends lost 0 bases and 2 bases, in that order; junction bases with no gene match: 4. This CDR3 comprises 15 residues. CDR1 and CDR2 from the germline V gene are LGHNA and YSLEER. CDR3 loop: CASSQDGREAYEQYF. CDR3 sequence (DNA): TGCGCCAGCAGCCAAGATGGACGGGAGGCCTACGAGCAGTACTTC.

This clonotype appeared many times. V gene TRBV4-1 combines with J gene TRBJ1-5, with D perhaps matching TRBD1 (6 bases). This CDR3 has 15 amino acids. The V gene lost 0 bases and the J gene lost 5 bases, with 11 bases spanning the gap. Germline loops: CDR1 MGHRA, CDR2 YSYEKL. CDR3 sequence reads: CASSQEGGGHQPQHF. As DNA, the CDR3 is TGCGCCAGCAGCCAAGAGGGTGGGGGGCATCAGCCCCAGCATTTT.

This clonotype was picked up many times. The junction departs from the called germline gene at one end, perhaps through a read error. This chain connects TRBV5-1 to TRBJ2-5; no definite D call. The CDR3 sequence is 13 residues long. CDR1 and CDR2 (germline): SGHRS, YFSETQ. CDR3 coding DNA: TGTGCCAGCAGCTTAGGTCAGCAAGAGACCCAGTACTTC. This gives the protein CASSLGQQETQYF.

With respect to this clonotype: This may arise from a read error, as a much more abundant clone is one base away. This sequence joins TRBV24-1 and TRBJ2-5; D unclear. The CDR3 is 12 amino acids. The V gene lost 11 bases and the J gene lost 5 bases, with 14 bases spanning the gap. Germline V lookup: CDR1 KGHDR, CDR2 SFDVKD. CDR3 bases: TGTGCCAGCAGGTCTGTCGGGGAGACCCAGTACTTC. Amino acids: CASRSVGETQYF.

This clonotype has ten or more counts. The genes are TRBV13 and TRBJ1-6; 9 nucleotides agree with TRBD1. Germline V gives CDR1 PRHDT, CDR2 FYEKMQ (reference sequence). With V trimmed by 6 bases and J by 10 bases, 7 bases remained unmatched. The CDR3 length is 14 residues. The CDR3 DNA reads TGTGCCAGCAGAAACACAGGGGGCGGGTCACCCCTCCACTTT. Residues: CASRNTGGGSPLHF. The full variable domain, with the rest looked up from reference TRBV13 and TRBJ1-6, is AAGVIQSPRHLIKEKRETATLKCYPIPRHDTVYWYQQGPGQDPQFLISFYEKMQSDKGSIPDRFSAQQFSDYHSELNMSSLELGDSALYFCASRNTGGGSPLHFGNGTRLTVT.

The chain combines TRBV29-1 with TRBJ1-4; D is perhaps TRBD1 (5 bases). CDR1 is SQVTM and CDR2 is ANQGSEA in the germline V gene. V lost 3 bases and J 2 bases, leaving 10 bases between the germline ends. This CDR3 is built from 14 residues. In nucleotides, the CDR3 is TGCAGCGTTGATGCAGGGATTACTAATGAAAAACTGTTTTTT. It translates to CSVDAGITNEKLFF.

In this sample, this clonotype turned up many times. The CDR3 loop reads CASRERETQYF. The CDR3 coding sequence is TGTGCCAGTAGGGAGCGAGAGACCCAGTACTTC. The chain recombines TRBV19 with TRBJ2-5, with D uncertain. The CDR3 is made up of 11 amino acids. Germline loops: CDR1 LNHDA, CDR2 SQIVND (reference sequence). Trimming cost V 6 bases and J 4 bases, with 6 bases left between them.

Points on this clonotype: A much larger clone differs from this one at a single base, so this may be a read error. J is TRBJ1-1 and V is TRBV7-9; 9 bases fit TRBD1. Germline lookup yields CDR1 SEHNR and CDR2 FQNEAQ (reference sequence). The CDR3 spans 15 residues. The DNA of the CDR3 is TGTGCCAGCAGCCAAGCCGGGACAGGGTCTACGGGAGCTCTCTTT. Encoded protein: CASSQAGTGSTGALF.

The chain uses TRBV24-1 and TRBJ2-5; TRBD1 matches 7 bases. Germline lookup yields CDR1 KGHDR and CDR2 SFDVKD. V was clipped by 10 bases and J by 5 bases; unmatched bases: 9. This CDR3 comprises 13 residues. In DNA, the CDR3 is TGTGCCACGGGAACCGGGACAGCGGAGACCCAGTACTTC. Encoded protein: CATGTGTAETQYF.

This clonotype has a handful of counts. The chain joins TRBV4-2 to TRBJ2-2, with a possible D match to TRBD2 (7 bases). Germline V CDR1 and CDR2: LGHNA, YNFKEQ. V lost 3 bases and J 6 bases, leaving 17 bases between the germline ends. CDR3 length: 16 amino acids. CDR3 protein: CASSHDGTKGAGELFF. CDR3 nucleotide sequence: TGTGCCAGCAGCCACGACGGGACTAAGGGGGCCGGGGAGCTGTTTTTT.

As to this clonotype: Since a much larger clone is just one base distant, this may be a read error. The rearrangement uses TRBV7-2 and TRBJ2-7; D gene uncertain. V was trimmed by 1 base and J by 3 bases, leaving 16 bases between them. This CDR3 contains 16 residues. Germline loops: CDR1 SGHTA, CDR2 FQGNSA. This CDR3 reads CASSLEGSLGFYEQYF. The DNA of the CDR3 is TGTGCCAGCAGCTTAGAGGGCAGCCTAGGCTTCTACGAGCAGTACTTC.

This chain uses TRBV2 with TRBJ2-7; a possible D gene is TRBD2 (6 bases). Germline values: CDR1 SNHLY, CDR2 FYNNEI. The ends were cut back, 0 bases at V and 4 bases at J, with 16 bases in the middle. The CDR3 runs 16 residues. CDR3 bases: TGTGCCAGCAGTGAAGCACCTAGCGAGAGGGCGTACGAGCAGTACTTC. Translated, it gives CASSEAPSERAYEQYF.

For this clonotype: At one end the junction does not follow the germline gene, possibly because of a read error. V and J are TRBV10-3 and TRBJ1-3; D not resolved. The length of the CDR3 is 15 residues. From germline, CDR1 is ENHRY and CDR2 SYGVKD. The CDR3 protein is CASSLLGFSGNTIYF. In DNA form, the CDR3 reads TGTGCCAGCAGTTTACTCGGGTTCTCTGGAAACACCATATATTTT.

This clonotype was counted only a few times. The chain uses TRBV19 and TRBJ2-2; no firm D call. The V gene's germline CDR1 is LNHDA and CDR2 SQIVND (reference sequence). Trimming removed 5 bases at V and 2 bases at J, with 6 bases between. The CDR3 extends over 13 amino acids. The CDR3, as DNA: TGTGCCAGTAGTGAACTTAACACCGGGGAGCTGTTTTTT. Protein product: CASSELNTGELFF.

With respect to this clonotype: Mismatch with germline at one junction end may stem from a read error. The chain is built from TRBV7-3 and TRBJ2-5; maybe TRBD1 (6 bases). CDR3 length: 16 residues. Germline-derived CDR1 and CDR2 are SGHTA and FQGTGA. The CDR3 loop is CASTQSGTNQVETQYF. CDR3 coding DNA: TGCGCCAGCACCCAATCCGGGACAAACCAAGTTGAGACCCAGTACTTC.

Worth noting for this clonotype: At one boundary the junction diverges from the germline segment, which might be a read error. The chain uses TRBV24-1 and TRBJ1-2, with D unresolved. Germline assignment: CDR1 KGHDR and CDR2 SFDVKD. There are 12 residues in the CDR3. In DNA form, the CDR3 reads TGTGCCACCAGTGCCGCCGGCCAGCGCTACGCCTTC. Protein: CATSAAGQRYAF.

With respect to this clonotype: This CDR3 fails to terminate in the conserved phenylalanine or tryptophan, so it likely reflects a read error. The DNA is omitted, as the CDR3 cannot be located on it reliably, and the CDR3 follows TCRdb's listing. The rearrangement joins TRBV29-1 to TRBJ1-4. The CDR3 is 11 amino acids long, termini counted. Germline loops: CDR1 SQVTM, CDR2 ANQGSEA. Here the CDR3 reads CSVVGGDGQVV.